This T cell receptor (beta chain) originates from a study of blood T cell repertoires in COVID-19. Study as a whole: Acute and convalescent COVID-19 specimens originated in the United States, Italy and Spain. The cDNA or gDNA used as material had been derived from T cells, B-cell-depleted T cells, or PBMCs.

Method: immunoSEQ multiplex PCR; TCRdb's copy keeps in-frame clones and lacks some. The table has 330,000 or so clones, 88% seen once. The CDR3 has 15 residues. Trimming removed 8 bases from V and 6 bases from J; junction bases left unmatched: 12. The germline CDR1 and CDR2 sequences are SNHLY and FYNNEI. Cohorts were assigned according to the clinical history that participants reported. Recovered status applied to Cohort 3 donors who had two consecutive negative PCRs. It also applied to those with clearance or with symptom resolution. The clonotype comes from a man younger than 45 who had recovered from COVID-19. Sequenced input: PBMCs or T cells enriched from blood (not recorded which). V gene TRBV2 combines with J gene TRBJ1-4; the match to TRBD1 covers 7 bases. The CDR3 spells CASGELTGRYEKLFF. CDR3 nucleotides: TGTGCCAGCGGGGAATTGACAGGGCGCTATGAAAAACTGTTTTTT.